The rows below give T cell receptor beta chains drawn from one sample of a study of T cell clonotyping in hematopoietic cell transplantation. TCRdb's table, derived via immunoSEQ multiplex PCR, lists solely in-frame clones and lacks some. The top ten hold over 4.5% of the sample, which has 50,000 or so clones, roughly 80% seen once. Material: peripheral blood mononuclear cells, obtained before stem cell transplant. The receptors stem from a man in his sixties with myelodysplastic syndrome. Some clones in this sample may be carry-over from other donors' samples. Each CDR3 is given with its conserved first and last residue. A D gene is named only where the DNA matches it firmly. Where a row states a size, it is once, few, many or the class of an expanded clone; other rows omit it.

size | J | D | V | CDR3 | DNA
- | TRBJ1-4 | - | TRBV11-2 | CASRHGGGREKLFF | TGTGCCAGCAGACACGGGGGGGGCCGTGAAAAACTGTTTTTT
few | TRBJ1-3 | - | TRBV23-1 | CASSPGGPRLGNTIYF | TGCGCCAGCAGCCCTGGGGGACCTCGACTCGGAAACACCATATATTTT
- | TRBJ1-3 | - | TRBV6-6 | CASSYSIGGRGNTIYF | TGTGCCAGCAGTTACTCGATCGGGGGCAGGGGAAACACCATATATTTT
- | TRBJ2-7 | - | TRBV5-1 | CASRGSPSSYEQYF | TGCGCCAGCAGGGGGTCACCATCATCCTACGAGCAGTACTTC
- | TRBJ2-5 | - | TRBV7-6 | CASSPGLGGGETQYF | TGTGCCAGCAGCCCTGGACTAGGAGGGGGAGAGACCCAGTACTTC
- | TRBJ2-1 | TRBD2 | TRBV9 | CASSVAAGGPGEQFF | TGTGCCAGCAGCGTAGCGGCGGGGGGGCCGGGTGAGCAGTTCTTC
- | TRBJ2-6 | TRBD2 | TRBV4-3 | CASSQGLAGSGANVLTF | TGCGCCAGCAGCCAAGGACTAGCGGGCTCTGGGGCCAACGTCCTGACTTTC
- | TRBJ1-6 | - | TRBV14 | CASSFSGGKGSPLHF | TGTGCCAGCAGCTTCTCGGGGGGTAAAGGTTCACCCCTCCACTTT
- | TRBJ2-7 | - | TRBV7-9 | CASSPVESGYYEQYF | TGTGCCAGCAGCCCCGTTGAATCAGGCTACTACGAGCAGTACTTC
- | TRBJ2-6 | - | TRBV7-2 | CASSSKSTYSGANVLTF | TGTGCCAGCAGCTCAAAGTCGACGTACTCTGGGGCCAACGTCCTGACTTTC
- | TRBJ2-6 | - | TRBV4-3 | CASSPNSGANVLTF | TGCGCCAGCAGCCCGAATTCTGGGGCCAACGTCCTGACTTTC
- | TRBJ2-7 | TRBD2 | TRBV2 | CASIGREGYEQYF | TGTGCCAGCATCGGTAGGGAGGGTTACGAGCAGTACTTC
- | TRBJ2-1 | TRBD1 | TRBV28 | CASSSPGQYNEQFF | TGTGCCAGCAGTAGTCCGGGACAGTACAATGAGCAGTTCTTC
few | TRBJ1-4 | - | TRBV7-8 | CAVTGQTNEKLFF | TGTGCCGTAACAGGCCAAACTAATGAAAAACTGTTTTTT
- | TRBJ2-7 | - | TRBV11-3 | CASSLDTGSEQYF | TGTGCCAGCAGCTTAGATACGGGGAGCGAGCAGTACTTC
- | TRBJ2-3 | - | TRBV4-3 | CASSQDSPDTQYF | TGCGCCAGCAGCCAAGATTCCCCAGATACGCAGTATTTT
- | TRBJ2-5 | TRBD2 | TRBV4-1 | CASSLSAGTRGPETQYF | TGCGCCAGCAGCCTAAGCGCCGGGACTAGGGGACCTGAGACCCAGTACTTC
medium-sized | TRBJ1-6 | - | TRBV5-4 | CASSSDSQGSPLHF | TGTGCCAGCAGCTCGGACAGTCAAGGGTCACCCCTCCACTTT